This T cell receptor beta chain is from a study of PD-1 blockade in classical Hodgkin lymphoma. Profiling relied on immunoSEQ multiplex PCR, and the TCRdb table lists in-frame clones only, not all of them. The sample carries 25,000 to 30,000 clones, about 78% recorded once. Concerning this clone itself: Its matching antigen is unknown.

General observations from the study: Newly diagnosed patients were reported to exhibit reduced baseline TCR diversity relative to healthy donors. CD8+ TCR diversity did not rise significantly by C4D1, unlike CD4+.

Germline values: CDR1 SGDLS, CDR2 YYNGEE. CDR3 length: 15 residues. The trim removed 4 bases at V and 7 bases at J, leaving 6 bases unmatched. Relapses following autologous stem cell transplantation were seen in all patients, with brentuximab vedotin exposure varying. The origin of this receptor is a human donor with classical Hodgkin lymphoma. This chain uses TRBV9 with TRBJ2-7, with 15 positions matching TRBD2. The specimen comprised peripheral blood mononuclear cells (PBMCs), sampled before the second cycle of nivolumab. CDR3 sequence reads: CASSPRTSGGAEQYF. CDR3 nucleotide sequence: TGTGCCAGCAGCCCGCGGACTAGCGGGGGGGCAGAGCAGTACTTC.